This TCR beta chain was sequenced during a study of T-cell reconstitution after alpha-beta-depleted transplantation in children. General study findings and limits: At around two months after transplant, the alpha-beta T cells were reportedly derived from several hundred expanded clones that came from non-depleted graft cells. Hyperexpanded clones declined; after one year, newly produced T cells mostly supplied diversity. Where some patients showed high TCRbeta diversity at day 60, it came from recipient T cells and thymic progenitors that had survived.

Germline CDR1 reads LGHNA; CDR2 reads YSLEER. This CDR3 has 14 residues. Comments on this clonotype: Its matching antigen is unknown. Compared with germline, one end of the junction differs, possibly owing to a read error.

Unique molecular identifiers were incorporated when the TCRbeta library was constructed. MiXCR was run by TCRdb on the PCR reads, yielding one entry per CDR3 protein. The sample records fewer than 250,000 distinct CDR3 sequences, about a sixth being singletons. The sequence derives from a male patient between 2 and 15 years old who had a stem cell transplant for acute lymphoblastic leukemia, so the T cells may come from the graft donor. The J gene is TRBJ2-5, the V gene TRBV4-3; TRBD1 matches at 7 bases. Material: PBMCs, mostly from graft donor cells, obtained 360 days after TCRalphabeta/CD19-depleted stem cell transplant. The CDR3, as DNA: TGCGCCAGCATCCAAGAGGGGGCCGGGGAGACCCAGTACTTC. Its protein is CASIQEGAGETQYF.